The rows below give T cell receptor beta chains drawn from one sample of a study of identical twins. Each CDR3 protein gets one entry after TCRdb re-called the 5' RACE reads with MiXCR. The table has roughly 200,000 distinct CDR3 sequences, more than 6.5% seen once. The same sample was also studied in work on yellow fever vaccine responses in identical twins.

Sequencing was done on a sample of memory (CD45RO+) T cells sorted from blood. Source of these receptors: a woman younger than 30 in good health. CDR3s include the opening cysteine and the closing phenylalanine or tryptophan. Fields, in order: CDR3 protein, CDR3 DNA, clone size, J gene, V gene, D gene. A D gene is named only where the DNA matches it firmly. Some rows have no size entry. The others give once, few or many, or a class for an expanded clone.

CDR3: CASRLAGGSYNEQFF
DNA: TGTGCCAGCAGACTCGCGGGAGGCTCCTACAATGAGCAGTTCTTC
size: many
J: TRBJ2-1
V: TRBV6-2/TRBV6-3
D: TRBD2

CDR3: CASSLGGRYNEQFF
DNA: TGTGCCAGCAGTTTAGGCGGGAGGTACAATGAGCAGTTCTTC
size: many
J: TRBJ2-1
V: TRBV12-3/TRBV12-4
D: TRBD2

CDR3: CATWEPPYEQYF
DNA: TGTGCCACCTGGGAGCCCCCCTACGAGCAGTACTTC
size: many
J: TRBJ2-7
V: TRBV2
D: NA

CDR3: CASSLGPGENSPLHF
DNA: TGTGCCAGCAGCTTAGGCCCCGGTGAGAATTCACCCCTCCACTTT
size: NA
J: TRBJ1-6
V: TRBV7-9
D: NA

CDR3: CASSYSGTPYEQYF
DNA: TGTGCCAGCAGTTACTCTGGGACGCCCTACGAGCAGTACTTC
size: NA
J: TRBJ2-7
V: TRBV6-5
D: NA

CDR3: CSVGSSGRLGGTDTQYF
DNA: TGCAGCGTTGGATCCAGCGGGAGATTGGGAGGCACAGATACGCAGTATTTT
size: many
J: TRBJ2-3
V: TRBV29-1
D: TRBD2

CDR3: CASSLDLRFYEQYF
DNA: TGCGCCAGCAGCTTGGATTTGCGGTTCTACGAGCAGTACTTC
size: NA
J: TRBJ2-7
V: TRBV5-1
D: NA

CDR3: CAICQAANTGELFF
DNA: TGTGCCATATGTCAGGCTGCGAACACCGGGGAGCTGTTTTTT
size: many
J: TRBJ2-2
V: TRBV10-3
D: NA

CDR3: CASSPNPAGTGSFVLTF
DNA: TGTGCCAGCAGCCCAAATCCCGCCGGGACAGGGTCATTTGTCCTGACTTTC
size: NA
J: TRBJ2-6
V: TRBV7-8
D: TRBD1

CDR3: CASSPQDFPSRNEQFF
DNA: TGTGCCAGCAGCCCTCAGGACTTCCCTAGTAGGAATGAGCAGTTCTTC
size: few
J: TRBJ2-1
V: TRBV14
D: NA

CDR3: CASSGDRGSSYNEQFF
DNA: TGTGCCAGCAGCGGGGACAGGGGGAGCTCCTACAATGAGCAGTTCTTC
size: many
J: TRBJ2-1
V: TRBV5-6
D: TRBD1

CDR3: CASSQASGTADTQYF
DNA: TGTGCCAGCAGCCAAGCGTCGGGGACGGCAGATACGCAGTATTTT
size: few
J: TRBJ2-3
V: TRBV3-1
D: NA

CDR3: CASSFPVRDTEAFF
DNA: TGTGCCAGCAGCTTTCCCGTCCGTGACACTGAAGCTTTCTTT
size: few
J: TRBJ1-1
V: TRBV7-2
D: NA

CDR3: CASSLQGPDKYGYTF
DNA: TGTGCCTCCTCCCTCCAGGGTCCTGATAAGTATGGCTACACCTTC
size: few
J: TRBJ1-2
V: TRBV3-1
D: NA

CDR3: CASSLKGARGYEQYF
DNA: TGTGCCAGCAGTTTAAAGGGGGCGCGGGGCTACGAGCAGTACTTC
size: few
J: TRBJ2-7
V: TRBV28
D: NA

CDR3: CASSVDLAAGGETQYF
DNA: TGTGCCAGCAGCGTAGATTTGGCAGCGGGCGGAGAGACCCAGTACTTC
size: few
J: TRBJ2-5
V: TRBV9
D: NA

CDR3: CASSLDRGPSEKLFF
DNA: TGTGCCAGCAGCCTCGACAGGGGGCCTTCGGAAAAACTGTTTTTT
size: NA
J: TRBJ1-4
V: TRBV14
D: TRBD1

CDR3: CSVIGTSGTSYEQYF
DNA: TGCAGCGTTATCGGGACTAGCGGGACCTCCTACGAGCAGTACTTC
size: many
J: TRBJ2-7
V: TRBV29-1
D: TRBD2

CDR3: CASSTLAGGNTGELFF
DNA: TGTGCCAGCAGCACTTTAGCGGGAGGCAACACCGGGGAGCTGTTTTTT
size: many
J: TRBJ2-2
V: TRBV7-9
D: TRBD2

CDR3: CSARALAGGYEQYF
DNA: TGCAGTGCTAGAGCCCTCGCGGGAGGGTACGAGCAGTACTTC
size: many
J: TRBJ2-7
V: TRBV20-1
D: TRBD2

CDR3: CAPSARQVYNSPLHF
DNA: TGTGCCCCCTCCGCCCGACAGGTCTATAATTCACCCCTCCACTTT
size: few
J: TRBJ1-6
V: TRBV10-3
D: NA

CDR3: CASSSTGEQYF
DNA: TGTGCCAGCAGTTCTACAGGCGAGCAGTACTTC
size: NA
J: TRBJ2-7
V: TRBV6-5
D: NA

CDR3: CATSDSIMRGDYNEQFF
DNA: TGTGCCACCAGTGATTCTATTATGCGGGGGGACTACAATGAGCAGTTCTTC
size: few
J: TRBJ2-1
V: TRBV24-1
D: TRBD2

CDR3: CSASTATYEQYF
DNA: TGCAGTGCTAGCACAGCTACCTACGAGCAGTACTTC
size: few
J: TRBJ2-7
V: TRBV20-1
D: NA

CDR3: CASSPSFDTQYF
DNA: TGTGCCAGCAGCCCTAGTTTCGATACGCAGTATTTT
size: many
J: TRBJ2-3
V: TRBV9
D: NA

CDR3: CSATGSRREKLFF
DNA: TGCAGTGCTACGGGCTCCCGGAGGGAAAAACTGTTTTTT
size: NA
J: TRBJ1-4
V: TRBV20-1
D: NA

CDR3: CAISQDGDHEQYF
DNA: TGTGCCATCAGTCAAGACGGGGACCACGAGCAGTACTTC
size: NA
J: TRBJ2-7
V: TRBV10-3
D: NA

CDR3: CASSSSPGQRNTGELFF
DNA: TGTGCCAGCAGTTCCTCACCGGGACAGCGGAACACCGGGGAGCTGTTTTTT
size: NA
J: TRBJ2-2
V: TRBV28
D: TRBD1

CDR3: CASSRKVGINGYTF
DNA: TGTGCCAGCAGCCGTAAAGTCGGGATCAATGGCTACACCTTC
size: few
J: TRBJ1-2
V: TRBV5-6
D: NA

CDR3: CASSVVRNTDTQYF
DNA: TGTGCCAGCAGCGTAGTCAGAAACACAGATACGCAGTATTTT
size: few
J: TRBJ2-3
V: TRBV9
D: NA

CDR3: CSVQGGQDTYEQYF
DNA: TGCAGCGTTCAAGGGGGACAGGATACCTACGAGCAGTACTTC
size: many
J: TRBJ2-7
V: TRBV29-1
D: TRBD1

CDR3: CASQEGGNYGYTF
DNA: TGCGCCAGCCAGGAGGGAGGAAACTATGGCTACACCTTC
size: few
J: TRBJ1-2
V: TRBV5-1
D: NA

CDR3: CATSREPGLAGNYEQYF
DNA: TGTGCCACCAGCAGAGAACCGGGACTAGCGGGAAACTACGAGCAGTACTTC
size: NA
J: TRBJ2-7
V: TRBV15
D: TRBD2

CDR3: CASSQEGTPNSPLHF
DNA: TGCGCCAGCAGCCAAGAGGGGACGCCGAATTCACCCCTCCACTTT
size: many
J: TRBJ1-6
V: TRBV4-1
D: NA

CDR3: CSVGGGSTYNEQFF
DNA: TGCAGCGTTGGAGGTGGGAGTACTTACAATGAGCAGTTCTTC
size: many
J: TRBJ2-1
V: TRBV29-1
D: NA

CDR3: CASRVLTGEGYNYGYTF
DNA: TGTGCCAGCAGAGTTCTGACAGGGGAGGGCTATAACTATGGCTACACCTTC
size: few
J: TRBJ1-2
V: TRBV27
D: TRBD1

CDR3: CASSLLGARQYF
DNA: TGTGCCAGCAGTTTATTGGGGGCTAGGCAGTACTTC
size: NA
J: TRBJ2-7
V: TRBV12-3/TRBV12-4
D: NA

CDR3: CASSRTGGYNVGSQYF
DNA: TGCGCCAGCAGTCGGACAGGGGGCTATAACGTAGGGAGCCAGTACTTC
size: NA
J: TRBJ2-5
V: TRBV23-1
D: TRBD1

CDR3: CASSLVPGLSGNTIYF
DNA: TGTGCCAGCAGCTTAGTTCCAGGGCTCTCTGGAAACACCATATATTTT
size: many
J: TRBJ1-3
V: TRBV7-2
D: NA

CDR3: CASSSYRGQAGELFF
DNA: TGTGCCAGCAGCTCTTACAGGGGGCAGGCCGGGGAGCTGTTTTTT
size: NA
J: TRBJ2-2
V: TRBV9
D: TRBD1

CDR3: CASSLVGLVSTDTQYF
DNA: TGCGCCAGCAGCTTGGTGGGACTAGTTAGTACAGATACGCAGTATTTT
size: few
J: TRBJ2-3
V: TRBV5-1
D: TRBD2

CDR3: CSVRQGGDTQYF
DNA: TGCAGCGTAAGACAGGGTGGGGATACGCAGTATTTT
size: many
J: TRBJ2-3
V: TRBV29-1
D: TRBD1

CDR3: CASSQDFTRTRGGQFF
DNA: TGTGCCAGCAGCCAAGATTTTACAAGGACTCGAGGGGGGCAGTTCTTC
size: many
J: TRBJ2-1
V: TRBV14
D: NA

CDR3: CASSYGGNNQPQHF
DNA: TGCGCCAGCAGCTATGGGGGGAATAATCAGCCCCAGCATTTT
size: few
J: TRBJ1-5
V: TRBV5-1
D: NA

CDR3: CASSYELAVSSEQFF
DNA: TGTGCCAGCAGTTACGAACTAGCGGTCTCCTCTGAGCAGTTCTTC
size: many
J: TRBJ2-1
V: TRBV6-2/TRBV6-3
D: TRBD2

CDR3: CATSDSTDYANTGELFF
DNA: TGTGCCACCAGTGATTCGACAGACTACGCGAACACCGGGGAGCTGTTTTTT
size: many
J: TRBJ2-2
V: TRBV24-1
D: NA

CDR3: CASSVEQSSYEQYF
DNA: TGTGCCAGCAGCGTAGAACAGAGTTCCTACGAGCAGTACTTC
size: many
J: TRBJ2-7
V: TRBV9
D: NA

CDR3: CSAFDTIQGTVGAFF
DNA: TGCAGTGCTTTTGACACCATACAGGGGACGGTTGGGGCTTTCTTT
size: NA
J: TRBJ1-1
V: TRBV20-1
D: TRBD1